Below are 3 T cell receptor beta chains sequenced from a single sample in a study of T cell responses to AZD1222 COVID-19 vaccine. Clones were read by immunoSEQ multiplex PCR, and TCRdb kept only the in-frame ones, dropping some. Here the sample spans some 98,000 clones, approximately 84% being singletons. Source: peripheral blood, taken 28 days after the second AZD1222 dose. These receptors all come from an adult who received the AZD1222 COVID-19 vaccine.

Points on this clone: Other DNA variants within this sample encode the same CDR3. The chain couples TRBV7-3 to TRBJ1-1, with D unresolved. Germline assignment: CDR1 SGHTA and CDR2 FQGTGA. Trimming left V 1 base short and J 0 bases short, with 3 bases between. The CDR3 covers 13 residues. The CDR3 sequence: CASSLSVNTEAFF. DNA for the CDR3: TGTGCCAGCAGCTTAAGTGTGAACACTGAAGCTTTCTTT.

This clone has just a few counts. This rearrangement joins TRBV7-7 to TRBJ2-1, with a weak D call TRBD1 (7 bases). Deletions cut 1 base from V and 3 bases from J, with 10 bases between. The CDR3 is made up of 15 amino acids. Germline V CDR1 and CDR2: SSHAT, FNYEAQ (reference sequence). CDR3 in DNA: TGTGCCAGCAGCTTAGGACAGGGAGGCTACAATGAGCAGTTCTTC. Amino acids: CASSLGQGGYNEQFF.

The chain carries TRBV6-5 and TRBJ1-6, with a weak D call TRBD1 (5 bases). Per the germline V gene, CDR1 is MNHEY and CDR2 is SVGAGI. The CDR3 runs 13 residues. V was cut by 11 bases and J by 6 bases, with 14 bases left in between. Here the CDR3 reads CAAQRDGNSPLHF. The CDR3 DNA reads TGTGCCGCACAACGGGACGGTAATTCACCCCTCCACTTT.